The clone carrying this T cell receptor beta chain has at least ten counts. Its target is unknown. Compared with germline, one end of the junction differs, possibly owing to a read error. Making TCR cDNA involved 5'RACE template switching, which added UMIs and a universal primer site. TCRdb passed the 5' RACE reads through MiXCR, listing each CDR3 protein once. The table records around 310,000 distinct CDR3 sequences, 3.5% to 4.5% of them present only once. The CDR3 has 11 amino acids. From germline, CDR1 is DFQATT and CDR2 SNEGSKA (reference sequence). This entry belongs to a study of T cells after yellow fever vaccination. Overall study findings and caveats: Few clonotypes appeared in both CD4 and CD8 compartments. Reappearing after the booster were most of the clones from primary vaccination (less than 98% CD4, approximately 86% CD8).

The TCR originated in a man younger than 35 who received the YFV17D yellow fever vaccine. The specimen was PBMCs, collected 15 days after the yellow fever booster vaccination. V and J are TRBV20-1 and TRBJ1-1, with D possibly TRBD1 on 5 matching bases. CDR3 nucleotides: TGCAGTGCTCCAGGGAACGCTGAAGCTTTCTTT. Translating gives CSAPGNAEAFF.